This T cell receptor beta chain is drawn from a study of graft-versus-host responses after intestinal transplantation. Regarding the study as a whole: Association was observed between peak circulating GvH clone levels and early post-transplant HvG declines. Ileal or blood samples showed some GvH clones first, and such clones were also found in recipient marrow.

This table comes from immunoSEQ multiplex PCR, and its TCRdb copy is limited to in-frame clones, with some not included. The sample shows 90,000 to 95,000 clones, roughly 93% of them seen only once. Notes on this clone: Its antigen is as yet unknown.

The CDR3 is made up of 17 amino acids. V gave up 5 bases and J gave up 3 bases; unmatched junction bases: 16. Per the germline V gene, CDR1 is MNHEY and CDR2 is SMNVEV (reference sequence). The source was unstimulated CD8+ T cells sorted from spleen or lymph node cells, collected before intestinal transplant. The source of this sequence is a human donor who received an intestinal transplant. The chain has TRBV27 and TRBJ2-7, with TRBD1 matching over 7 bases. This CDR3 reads CASSLLPGQRTIYEQYF. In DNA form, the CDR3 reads TGTGCCAGCAGTCTCCTACCGGGACAGCGAACGATCTACGAGCAGTACTTC.